This T cell receptor (beta chain) was sequenced for a study of T cells in Graves' hyperthyroidism and ophthalmopathy. Study overall: Pretreatment peripheral blood was obtained at initial diagnosis.

This CDR3 contains 15 residues. Germline V gives CDR1 MNHNS, CDR2 SASEGT. This clonotype was found once. The germline gene is not matched at one end of the junction; a read error may be the cause. Researchers amplified the TCR beta CDR3 regions from RNA transcripts. First-round RT-PCR of the TCR CDR3 relied on the HTBI primer set. TCRdb fed the multiplex PCR reads into MiXCR, producing one record per CDR3 protein. The sample holds some 440,000 distinct CDR3 sequences; 15% to 17% are singletons and the top ten take roughly an eighth. The sample consisted of blood. The chain combines TRBV6-1 with TRBJ1-1; D ambiguous. This TCR derives from a woman aged 18-29 years with Graves' hyperthyroidism. The CDR3 DNA follows: TGTGCCATCAGTGAGTCCTGGCGGGAGAACACTGAAGCTTTCTTT. It codes for CAISESWRENTEAFF.